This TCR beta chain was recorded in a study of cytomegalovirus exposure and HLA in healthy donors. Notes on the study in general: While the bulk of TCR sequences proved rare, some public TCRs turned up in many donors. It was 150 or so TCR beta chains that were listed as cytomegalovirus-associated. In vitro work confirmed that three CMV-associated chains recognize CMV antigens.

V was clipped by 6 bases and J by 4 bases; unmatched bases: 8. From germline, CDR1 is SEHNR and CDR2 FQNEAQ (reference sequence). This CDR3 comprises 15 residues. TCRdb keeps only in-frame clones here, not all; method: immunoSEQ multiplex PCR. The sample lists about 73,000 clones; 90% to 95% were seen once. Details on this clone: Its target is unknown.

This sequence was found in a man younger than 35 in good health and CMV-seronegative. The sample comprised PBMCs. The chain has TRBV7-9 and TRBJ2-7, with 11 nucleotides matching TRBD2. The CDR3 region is CASSLTSGALYEQYF. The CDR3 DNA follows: TGTGCCAGCAGTCTGACTAGCGGGGCCCTTTACGAGCAGTACTTC.